This entry describes one T cell receptor (beta chain). CDR3 size: 16 residues. V was clipped by 6 bases and J by 8 bases; unmatched bases: 12. The germline V gene encodes CDR1 MDHEN and CDR2 SYDVKM. Measured with immunoSEQ multiplex PCR; TCRdb has only the in-frame clones, and not every one. The sample has roughly 250,000 clones; 70% to 90% are singletons. The record originates from a study of blood T cell repertoires in COVID-19. Within the 2 weeks before study entry, each person in the exposed group met a COVID-19 case. The chain uses TRBV28 and TRBJ1-4; 10 positions match TRBD1. This receptor was obtained from a man aged 45 to 65 who had been exposed to COVID-19. Sequenced material: PBMCs or T cells enriched from blood (not recorded which). CDR3 coding DNA: TGTGCCAGCAGCTCCACATCGACAGGGGGCTTGGAAAAACTGTTTTTT. Protein product: CASSSTSTGGLEKLFF. Supplemented by reference TRBV28 and TRBJ1-4, the full variable domain reads DVKVTQSSRYLVKRTGEKVFLECVQDMDHENMFWYRQDPGLGLRLIYFSYDVKMKEKGDIPEGYSVSREKKERFSLILESASTNQTSMYLCASSSTSTGGLEKLFFGSGTQLSVL.